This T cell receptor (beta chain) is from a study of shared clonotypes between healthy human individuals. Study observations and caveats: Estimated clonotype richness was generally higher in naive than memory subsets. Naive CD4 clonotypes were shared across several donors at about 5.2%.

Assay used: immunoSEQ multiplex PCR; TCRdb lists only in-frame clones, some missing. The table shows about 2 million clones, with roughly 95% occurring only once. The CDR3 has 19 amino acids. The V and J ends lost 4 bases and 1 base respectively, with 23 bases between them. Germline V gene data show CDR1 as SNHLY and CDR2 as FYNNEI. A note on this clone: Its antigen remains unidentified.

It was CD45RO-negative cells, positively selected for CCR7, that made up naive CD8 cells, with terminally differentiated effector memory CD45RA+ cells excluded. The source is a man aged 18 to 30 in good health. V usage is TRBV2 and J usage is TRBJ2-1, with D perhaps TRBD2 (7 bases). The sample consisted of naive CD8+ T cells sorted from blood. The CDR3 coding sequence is TGTGCCAGCAGTGTATCGCTCGGGGGGCAGGATGGATCCTACAATGAGCAGTTCTTC. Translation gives CASSVSLGGQDGSYNEQFF. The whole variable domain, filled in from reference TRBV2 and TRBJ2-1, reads EPEVTQTPSHQVTQMGQEVILRCVPISNHLYFYWYRQILGQKVEFLVSFYNNEISEKSEIFDDQFSVERPDGSNFTLKIRSTKLEDSAMYFCASSVSLGGQDGSYNEQFFGPGTRLTVL.